The 8 T cell receptor beta chains given below trace back to one sample, sequenced in a study of T-cell reconstitution after alpha-beta-depleted transplantation in children (dated by TCRdb to the mid-2010s). Library preparation was by PCR. These reads were obtained on an Illumina HiSeq 2500. TCR library preparation used molecular barcoding, with unique molecular identifiers applied to normalize quantification of the TCRbeta repertoire. TCRdb's own reprocessing of the public reads used fastp at Q25 and MiXCR and kept productive beta chains. Here each entry gathers all rows of one CDR3 protein and keeps the most common genes and DNA. The sample table records about 210,000 distinct CDR3 sequences; about 15% of these occur just once. About 41% of the sample lies in the top ten. This specimen's treatment or condition label, per the study, means: allogeneic hematopoietic cell transplantation with graft depleted of TCRalphabeta T cells and CD19 B cells.

Material: PBMCs, mostly from graft donor cells, obtained 360 days after TCRalphabeta/CD19-depleted stem cell transplant. These receptors all stem from a male patient aged 2-10 years who had a stem cell transplant for acute lymphoblastic leukemia, so the T cells may come from the graft donor.

This clonotype occurred a few times. The chain has TRBV5-1 and TRBJ2-2, with D unclear. Between the trimmed V and J ends, which lost 4 bases and 6 bases, there was a span of 10 bases. Germline CDR1 and CDR2: SGHRS and YFSETQ. There are 13 residues in the CDR3. In DNA form, the CDR3 reads TGCGCCAGCAGCCTCTTCAATCCCGGGGAGCTGTTTTTT. Protein sequence: CASSLFNPGELFF.

This clonotype came up a few times. As DNA, the CDR3 is TGTGCCAGCAGGTCGGGGGGACCCTTCTCTGGGGCCAACGTCCTGACTTTC. This codes for CASRSGGPFSGANVLTF. The chain couples TRBV12-3 or TRBV12-4 to TRBJ2-6; TRBD2 matches 7 bases. The CDR3 runs to 17 residues. V was clipped by 6 bases and J by 0 bases; unmatched bases: 8.

V usage is TRBV6-2 or TRBV6-3 and J usage is TRBJ1-1; D gene ambiguous. The CDR3 consists of 15 residues. Germline CDR1 is MNHEY and CDR2 is SVGEGT. Trimming took 2 bases from V and 1 from J, leaving 11 bases between them. CDR3 in amino acids: CASSYGWLGNTEAFF. The CDR3 nucleotides are TGTGCCAGCAGTTACGGTTGGCTCGGGAACACTGAAGCTTTCTTT.

This clonotype was observed a few times. J is TRBJ2-2 and V is TRBV2; 7 nucleotides line up with TRBD1. The CDR3 is 16 amino acids. V lost 4 bases to trimming and J lost 5 bases; unmatched junction nucleotides: 10. The germline gives CDR1 SNHLY, CDR2 FYNNEI. CDR3 sequence (DNA): TGTGCCAGCAGTGTAATTGAGAGGGGGCAAACCGGGGAGCTGTTTTTT. Translated, it gives CASSVIERGQTGELFF.

The sample holds many counts of this clonotype. The V call is TRBV29-1, the J call TRBJ2-7, with D perhaps TRBD2 (5 bases). The CDR3 sequence is 12 residues long. The V gene's germline CDR1 is SQVTM and CDR2 ANQGSEA. V was shortened by 7 bases and J by 6 bases, with 16 bases between the two germline ends. The CDR3 DNA sequence: TGCAGCGCCCAGTTTACGGGGATCGAGCAGTACTTC. It is translated as CSAQFTGIEQYF.

The chain recombines TRBV20-1 with TRBJ1-2; TRBD1 aligns across 10 bases. This CDR3 has 12 residues. The germline V gene encodes CDR1 DFQATT and CDR2 SNEGSKA (reference sequence). The V and J ends lost 5 bases and 6 bases, in that order; junction bases with no gene match: 3. This CDR3 is CSAWTGGHGYTF. Here the CDR3 DNA reads TGCAGTGCTTGGACAGGGGGGCATGGCTACACCTTC.

In this sample, this clonotype turned up a few times. This chain connects TRBV20-1 to TRBJ2-2; D call uncertain. V lost 2 bases, J lost 1 base, and 5 bases lay in between. The length of the CDR3 is 13 residues. From germline, CDR1 is DFQATT and CDR2 SNEGSKA (reference sequence). CDR3 loop: CSARFENTGELFF. CDR3 nucleotides: TGCAGTGCTAGATTTGAGAACACCGGGGAGCTGTTTTTT.

This sequence joins TRBV20-1 and TRBJ2-1; D call uncertain. CDR1 is DFQATT, CDR2 SNEGSKA, per germline (reference sequence). Trimming took 3 bases from V and 9 from J, leaving 12 bases between them. The CDR3 is 12 amino acids. The chain's CDR3 is CSASTFRPEQFF. CDR3 DNA sequence: TGCAGTGCTAGTACTTTTAGACCTGAGCAGTTCTTC.